One sample yielded the 19 T cell receptor beta chains listed below, sequenced in a study of blood T cell repertoires in COVID-19. Some clones are missing from TCRdb's copy, which holds only in-frame ones; the method was immunoSEQ multiplex PCR. The repertoire holds over 65,000 clones, with about 81% as singletons. Sequencing used peripheral blood. Receptors originate from a human donor in a cohort sampled during active COVID-19.

This chain links TRBV6-2 or TRBV6-3 with TRBJ2-7; no definite D call. CDR1 MNHEY and CDR2 SVGEGT come from the germline V gene. The CDR3 is 11 amino acids. Trimming took off 6 bases at V and 3 bases at J, with 6 bases between the two ends. CDR3: CASSDNYEQYF. The CDR3 DNA is TGTGCCAGCAGCGACAACTACGAGCAGTACTTC.

V gene TRBV7-9 combines with J gene TRBJ2-1; 14 bases match TRBD2. The V segment lost 2 bases and the J segment 8 bases; nucleotides outside the gene matches: 11. Germline CDR1 SEHNR, CDR2 FQNEAQ (reference sequence). The CDR3 spans 18 residues. CDR3 protein: CASSLPHGGLAGGDEQFF. For the CDR3, the DNA is TGTGCCAGCAGCTTACCACACGGCGGACTAGCGGGAGGTGATGAGCAGTTCTTC. Full variable domain (missing parts from reference TRBV7-9 and TRBJ2-1): DTGVSQNPRHKITKRGQNVTFRCDPISEHNRLYWYRQTLGQGPEFLTYFQNEAQLEKSRLLSDRFSAERPKGSFSTLEIQRTEQGDSAMYLCASSLPHGGLAGGDEQFFGPGTRLTVL.

This clone was counted only a few times. The CDR3 region is CASSLGNANYGYTF. In DNA form, the CDR3 reads TGTGCCAGCAGCTTAGGCAATGCGAACTATGGCTACACCTTC. The chain uses TRBV13 and TRBJ1-2; D remains ambiguous. V was shortened by 0 bases and J by 2 bases, with 7 bases between the two germline ends. The CDR3 is 14 residues long. Germline V gene sequence: CDR1 PRHDT, CDR2 FYEKMQ (reference sequence).

The V and J genes are TRBV21-1 and TRBJ1-5; TRBD1 was called by the table and not checked on the DNA. TRBV21-1 is a known pseudogene. CDR3 size: 17 residues. This CDR3 is CASSKTHRGGWNQPQHF. The CDR3 bases are TGTGCCAGCAGCAAAACTCACAGGGGTGGTTGGAATCAGCCCCAGCATTTT.

The J gene is TRBJ2-2, the V gene TRBV7-8; D remains unclear. V lost 0 bases to trimming and J lost 1 base, with 12 bases between them. CDR3 size: 17 residues. The germline CDR1 and CDR2 sequences are SGHVS and FQNEAQ. DNA for the CDR3: TGTGCCAGCAGCTTAGCGCCGCTTGTAGTGAACACCGGGGAGCTGTTTTTT. This translates into CASSLAPLVVNTGELFF.

The V and J genes are TRBV7-9 and TRBJ1-6, with D possibly being TRBD1 (6 bases). V was cut by 4 bases and J by 6 bases, with 10 bases left in between. The V gene's germline CDR1 is SEHNR and CDR2 FQNEAQ (reference sequence). The CDR3 covers 14 residues. Here the CDR3 reads CASSYTGTNSPLHF. The CDR3 nucleotides read TGTGCCAGCAGCTACACAGGGACTAATTCACCCCTCCACTTT.

This chain links TRBV9 with TRBJ2-5, with 8 nucleotides matching TRBD2. CDR1 is SGDLS and CDR2 is YYNGEE in the germline V gene. Unmatched junction bases numbered 5, after V lost 3 bases and J lost 1 base. The CDR3 has 15 residues. CDR3 nucleotide sequence: TGTGCCAGCAGCGAGACGGGAGGGGTCCAAGAGACCCAGTACTTC. Amino acid sequence: CASSETGGVQETQYF.

The gene calls are TRBV28 and TRBJ1-2; D remains ambiguous. The CDR3 length is 15 residues. The V end lost 6 bases, the J end lost 0 bases, and 14 bases lay between the germline ends. The V gene's germline CDR1 is MDHEN and CDR2 SYDVKM. CDR3 protein: CASSKDPSPNYGYTF. CDR3 coding DNA: TGTGCCAGCAGCAAAGATCCGAGCCCTAACTATGGCTACACCTTC.

The chain joins TRBV11-2 to TRBJ2-1; D uncertain. Per germline, CDR1 SGHAT and CDR2 FQNNGV. The CDR3 is made up of 15 amino acids. V lost 4 bases and J lost 0, with 10 bases in between. CDR3 amino acids: CASSSDTFSYNEQFF. CDR3 nucleotides: TGTGCCAGCAGCTCCGACACCTTCTCCTACAATGAGCAGTTCTTC.

The sample holds one count of this clone. The CDR3 nucleotides are TGTGCCAGCAGTTTAGTCGGACAGGGTGAAAAACTGTTTTTT. This encodes CASSLVGQGEKLFF. The genes are TRBV28 and TRBJ1-4, with 8 nucleotides matching TRBD1. There are 14 residues in the CDR3. V lost 2 bases, J lost 7 bases, and 3 bases stayed unmatched. Looked up from germline, CDR1 is MDHEN and CDR2 is SYDVKM.

The genes are TRBV4-3 and TRBJ1-1; possibly TRBD1 for D (5 bases). The V gene lost 6 bases and the J gene lost 1 base, with 12 bases spanning the gap. CDR3 length: 14 amino acids. Per the germline V gene, CDR1 is LGHNA and CDR2 is YSLEER. CDR3 region: CASSPGTGNTEAFF. In nucleotides, the CDR3 is TGCGCCAGCAGTCCTGGGACTGGGAACACTGAAGCTTTCTTT.

The J gene is TRBJ1-1, the V gene TRBV11-1; TRBD1 matches at 8 bases. CDR1 and CDR2 (germline): SGHAT, FQDESV (reference sequence). With 2 bases clipped from V and 8 bases from J, the junction kept 1 base outside the gene matches. The CDR3 spans 12 residues. CDR3 nucleotides: TGTGCCAGCAGCTTATGGGACAGGGAAGCTTTCTTT. This encodes CASSLWDREAFF.

The chain uses TRBV5-6 and TRBJ1-5, with 9 bases aligning to TRBD1. Trimming at V came to 1 base and at J to 5 bases, leaving 7 bases not matched to a gene. The germline V gene has CDR1 SGHDT and CDR2 YYEEEE. The CDR3 is 16 amino acids. The CDR3, as DNA: TGTGCCAGCAGCTTGTCGGACAGGGGACCTCATCAGCCCCAGCATTTT. Encoded protein: CASSLSDRGPHQPQHF.

The rearrangement links TRBV28 to TRBJ1-2, with 8 bases aligning to TRBD1. The V and J ends lost 3 bases and 2 bases, in that order; junction bases with no gene match: 8. CDR3 length: 16 amino acids. The germline gives CDR1 MDHEN, CDR2 SYDVKM. CDR3 nucleotide sequence: TGTGCCAGCAGTTTTCAGGGGGCGCGGGGGAACTATGGCTACACCTTC. The encoded protein is CASSFQGARGNYGYTF.

The V gene is TRBV12-5, the J gene TRBJ2-1; the match to TRBD2 covers 7 bases. Unmatched junction bases numbered 8, after V lost 1 base and J lost 5 bases. This CDR3 contains 16 residues. In germline, CDR1 is LGHNT, CDR2 FRNRAP. The CDR3, as DNA: TGTGCTAGTGGTTTGGGGGGAACGGGAGGCAACAATGAGCAGTTCTTC. Residues: CASGLGGTGGNNEQFF.

The CDR3 region has the DNA TGTGCCAGCAGTTACTCGAGACAGGGGAGGCACGAGCAGTACTTC. This codes for CASSYSRQGRHEQYF. The chain employs TRBV6-5 and TRBJ2-7; 8 nucleotides match TRBD1. This CDR3 comprises 15 residues. The trim removed 0 bases at V and 5 bases at J, leaving 6 bases unmatched. Germline V gene lookup returns CDR1 MNHEY and CDR2 SVGAGI.

This chain links TRBV7-9 with TRBJ1-1; TRBD1 aligns across 10 bases. Germline CDR1 is SEHNR and CDR2 is FQNEAQ (reference sequence). The CDR3 sequence is 17 residues long. Losses at the gene ends were 3 bases for V and 1 base for J; bases not matched to a gene: 8. The CDR3 here is CASSFAETGGQNTEAFF. CDR3 DNA: TGTGCCAGCAGCTTCGCTGAGACAGGGGGCCAGAACACTGAAGCTTTCTTT.

This clone showed up just a few times. The chain combines TRBV27 with TRBJ2-7, with 13 bases aligning to TRBD2. The CDR3 has 16 amino acids. Germline V lookup: CDR1 MNHEY, CDR2 SMNVEV (reference sequence). Unmatched junction bases numbered 13, after V lost 7 bases and J lost 7 bases. This chain's CDR3 is CASTRTSGRGSGEQYF. CDR3 DNA: TGTGCCAGCACCCGGACTAGCGGGAGAGGGTCGGGAGAGCAGTACTTC.

The chain combines TRBV30 with TRBJ1-6, with TRBD1 matching 7 bases. The J segment lost 10 bases and the V segment lost 5 bases, leaving 8 bases of the junction unmatched. CDR3 length: 13 amino acids. CDR1 and CDR2 (germline): GTSNPN, SVGIG (reference sequence). Here the CDR3 DNA reads TGTGCCTGGGTCGGACAGGAGGGGTCACCCCTCCACTTT. Translated, it gives CAWVGQEGSPLHF.